One and the same sample provided the 8 T cell receptor beta chains below, sequenced in a study of blood T cell repertoires in COVID-19. TCRdb's table, derived via immunoSEQ multiplex PCR, lists solely in-frame clones and lacks some. Among approximately 290,000 clones listed, roughly 91% were seen once. Sample: peripheral blood. The receptors were sampled from a man aged 25 to 40 with acute or convalescent COVID-19.

V usage is TRBV27 and J usage is TRBJ1-2, with D hard to call. Germline lookup yields CDR1 MNHEY and CDR2 SMNVEV (reference sequence). Trimming cost V 4 bases and J 7 bases, with 7 bases left between them. The CDR3 is made up of 11 amino acids. The CDR3 coding sequence is TGTGCCAGCAGTTCGGGGTTTGGCTACACCTTC. Protein: CASSSGFGYTF.

The V call is TRBV15, the J call TRBJ2-1; 13 bases line up with TRBD2. The CDR3 extends over 14 amino acids. Unmatched junction bases numbered 12, after V lost 7 bases and J lost 15 bases. Germline loops: CDR1 LNHNV, CDR2 YYDKDF (reference sequence). The DNA of the CDR3 is TGTGCCACCACCCCCGGGACTAGCGGGACTGGGGGGTTCTTC. Translated, it gives CATTPGTSGTGGFF.

This clone was picked up one time. The chain couples TRBV4-1 to TRBJ2-7; TRBD2 aligns across 7 bases. The CDR3 extends over 16 amino acids. Germline V gene sequence: CDR1 MGHRA, CDR2 YSYEKL. V lost 2 bases and J lost 1; bases outside the gene matches: 8. CDR3 sequence reads: CASSQSLSGGSYEQYF. In nucleotides, the CDR3 is TGCGCCAGCAGCCAATCTCTCTCCGGGGGGTCCTACGAGCAGTACTTC.

This clone occurred once. The CDR3 DNA sequence: TGTGCCAGCAGGGAACAGGCAAATGAAAAACTGTTTTTT. The encoded protein is CASREQANEKLFF. This chain links TRBV12-3 or TRBV12-4 with TRBJ1-4, with D possibly matching TRBD1 (5 bases). The CDR3 is 13 residues long. Trimming removed 6 bases from V and 5 bases from J, with 10 bases in between.

The chain joins TRBV18 to TRBJ1-5; no definite D call. Trimming left V 3 bases short and J 0 bases short, with 9 bases between. The germline V gene has CDR1 KGHSH and CDR2 LQKENI. The CDR3 runs to 15 residues. The CDR3 bases are TGTGCCAGCTCACCCGGAGAATATAGCAATCAGCCCCAGCATTTT. Protein sequence: CASSPGEYSNQPQHF.

This clone has a single count. This rearrangement joins TRBV19 to TRBJ2-2; D is possibly TRBD2 (6 bases). The CDR3 totals 16 residues. The germline V gene has CDR1 LNHDA and CDR2 SQIVND (reference sequence). V was pared by 9 bases and J by 6 bases, with 23 bases between. Here the CDR3 DNA reads TGTGCCAGGGTGGTTGGGGCGGGGAGTAAGGCCGGGGAGCTGTTTTTT. Protein: CARVVGAGSKAGELFF.

This rearrangement joins TRBV2 to TRBJ1-3; no definite D call. V lost 0 bases, J lost 2 bases, and 17 bases lay in between. The CDR3 consists of 18 residues. CDR1 is SNHLY and CDR2 is FYNNEI in the germline V gene. The CDR3 region has the DNA TGTGCCAGCAGTGAAGCGCAAAGCTTGATAAGTGCTGGAAACACCATATATTTT. Protein: CASSEAQSLISAGNTIYF.

This chain uses TRBV18 with TRBJ1-1, with unresolved D. The germline V gene encodes CDR1 KGHSH and CDR2 LQKENI. The CDR3 runs 15 residues. V lost 4 bases and J lost 0, with 12 bases in between. The CDR3 is CASSRSTHLNTEAFF. CDR3 nucleotides: TGTGCCAGCTCACGATCGACACACTTGAACACTGAAGCTTTCTTT. Full variable domain (missing parts from reference TRBV18 and TRBJ1-1): NAGVMQNPRHLVRRRGQEARLRCSPMKGHSHVYWYRQLPEEGLKFMVYLQKENIIDESGMPKERFSAEFPKEGPSILRIQQVVRGDSAAYFCASSRSTHLNTEAFFGQGTRLTVV.